One sample yielded the 6 T cell receptor beta chains listed below, sequenced in a study of blood T cell repertoires in COVID-19. Repertoires were generated with immunoSEQ multiplex PCR, while TCRdb's copy carries only in-frame clones and drops some. The data hold around 200,000 clones, with 88% observed a single time. The sequenced sample consisted of peripheral blood. Receptor source: a man younger than 30 with active or convalescent COVID-19.

This clone was observed a single time. This chain joins TRBV2 and TRBJ1-1, with D unclear. CDR3 length: 14 residues. Germline CDR1 reads SNHLY; CDR2 reads FYNNEI. V was cut by 9 bases and J by 4 bases, with 18 bases left in between. CDR3 sequence (DNA): TGTGCCAGTCGGCCGGGTTTATCCCCCACTGAAGCTTTCTTT. As protein: CASRPGLSPTEAFF.

CDR3 nucleotide sequence: TGTGCCAGCGCTCTCTCAGGGGCTTATTCTGAAGCTTTCTTT. It codes for CASALSGAYSEAFF. The chain combines TRBV27 with TRBJ1-1, with D maybe TRBD1 (6 bases). Germline V gene data show CDR1 as MNHEY and CDR2 as SMNVEV (reference sequence). The CDR3 has 14 amino acids. Trimming stripped 8 bases from V and 6 bases from J, with 19 bases between.

J is TRBJ1-3 and V is TRBV5-8; no definite D call. V was pared by 3 bases and J by 2 bases, with 12 bases between. CDR1 and CDR2 (germline): SGHTS, YDEGEE. This CDR3 has 15 residues. This CDR3 is CASSYLTVAGNTIYF. CDR3 bases: TGTGCCAGCAGCTACCTCACAGTCGCTGGAAACACCATATATTTT.

Here the CDR3 reads CASGLVSGVTDTQYF. The DNA for the CDR3 is TGTGCTAGTGGTTTGGTTAGCGGGGTCACAGATACGCAGTATTTT. This chain connects TRBV12-5 to TRBJ2-3; 8 bases map to TRBD2. This CDR3 contains 15 residues. J was trimmed by 2 bases and V by 0 bases; bases with no gene match: 1. Per germline, CDR1 LGHNT and CDR2 FRNRAP. The variable domain in full, completed from reference TRBV12-5 and TRBJ2-3, reads DARVTQTPRHKVTEMGQEVTMRCQPILGHNTVFWYRQTMMQGLELLAYFRNRAPLDDSGMPKDRFSAEMPDATLATLKIQPSEPRDSAVYFCASGLVSGVTDTQYFGPGTRLTVL.

The V and J genes are TRBV2 and TRBJ2-5; D is unclear. The CDR3 is made up of 15 amino acids. Germline-derived CDR1 and CDR2 are SNHLY and FYNNEI. Trimming shortened V by 4 bases and J by 0 bases, and 12 bases separated the two germline ends. DNA for the CDR3: TGTGCCAGCAGTGGGGTGTCGAGGAACCAAGAGACCCAGTACTTC. This gives the protein CASSGVSRNQETQYF.

CDR3 region: CASSYSGSPADTQYF. CDR3 bases: TGTGCCAGCAGCTATTCGGGTTCTCCCGCAGATACGCAGTATTTT. The rearrangement joins TRBV7-3 to TRBJ2-3, with no clear D. The V gene lost 4 bases and the J gene lost 4 bases, with 15 bases spanning the gap. CDR3 length equals 15 residues. Germline loops: CDR1 SGHTA, CDR2 FQGTGA.